The 25 T cell receptor beta chains below all came from one sample that was sequenced in a study of blood T cell repertoires in COVID-19. Generated by immunoSEQ multiplex PCR, the TCRdb table keeps only in-frame clones and is missing some. The sample contains tens of thousands of clones, around 84% of which appear only once. Specimen: peripheral blood. All receptors come from a man aged 45-60 years with active COVID-19.

The chain is built from TRBV13 and TRBJ1-6, with D possibly matching TRBD1 (6 bases). CDR1 and CDR2 from the germline V gene are PRHDT and FYEKMQ (reference sequence). This CDR3 is built from 15 residues. The V end lost 3 bases, the J end lost 9 bases, and 15 bases lay between the germline ends. The CDR3 is CASSLGQGLGSPLHF. CDR3 nucleotide sequence: TGTGCCAGCAGCTTGGGGCAGGGGCTAGGTTCACCCCTCCACTTT.

The chain couples TRBV7-9 to TRBJ2-1; 7 nucleotides line up with TRBD2. Germline lookup yields CDR1 SEHNR and CDR2 FQNEAQ (reference sequence). This CDR3 has 14 amino acids. V gave up 2 bases and J gave up 4 bases; unmatched junction bases: 2. Here the CDR3 DNA reads TGTGCCAGCAGCTTACTAGCGGTTTACAATGAGCAGTTCTTC. Translated, it gives CASSLLAVYNEQFF.

This rearrangement joins TRBV5-6 to TRBJ1-1, with D possibly TRBD1 on 6 matching bases. Germline loops: CDR1 SGHDT, CDR2 YYEEEE. V lost 1 base and J lost 1, with 17 bases in between. The length of the CDR3 is 17 residues. DNA of the CDR3: TGTGCCAGCAGCTTGTTTCGTTTAGGACAGACGAACACTGAAGCTTTCTTT. Translating gives CASSLFRLGQTNTEAFF.

The chain carries TRBV7-2 and TRBJ2-2, with 8 nucleotides matching TRBD1. CDR1 and CDR2 from the germline V gene are SGHTA and FQGNSA. The CDR3 loop spans 17 amino acids. Germline trimming cut 2 bases from V and 4 bases from J; bases unmatched to any gene: 9. The CDR3 sequence is CASSLFRAGGSTGELFF. CDR3 in DNA: TGTGCCAGCAGCTTATTCCGAGCAGGGGGCAGCACCGGGGAGCTGTTTTTT. The variable domain in full, with the rest retrieved from reference TRBV7-2 and TRBJ2-2, is GAGVSQSPSNKVTEKGKDVELRCDPISGHTALYWYRQSLGQGLEFLIYFQGNSAPDKSGLPSDRFSAERTGGSVSTLTIQRTQQEDSAVYLCASSLFRAGGSTGELFFGEGSRLTVL.

This chain joins TRBV19 and TRBJ2-2; possibly TRBD2 for D (6 bases). The CDR3 loop spans 14 amino acids. Trimming removed 5 bases from V and 6 bases from J, with 13 bases in between. Germline values: CDR1 LNHDA, CDR2 SQIVND (reference sequence). CDR3 sequence reads: CASSSTWRAGELFF. The CDR3 nucleotides are TGTGCCAGTAGTTCTACTTGGAGGGCCGGGGAGCTGTTTTTT.

The chain joins TRBV29-1 to TRBJ2-1; 12 positions match TRBD2. V trimming: 8 bases; J trimming: 0 bases; junction bases outside the gene matches: 8. The CDR3 loop spans 16 amino acids. Germline V gene sequence: CDR1 SQVTM, CDR2 ANQGSEA. The DNA of the CDR3 is TGCAGCTTGGGGCTAGCGGGGGGGAGCTCCTACAATGAGCAGTTCTTC. It yields the protein CSLGLAGGSSYNEQFF.

This chain links TRBV28 with TRBJ2-2; 7 bases line up with TRBD2. From germline, CDR1 is MDHEN and CDR2 SYDVKM. The CDR3 is made up of 12 amino acids. V lost 6 bases to trimming and J lost 5 bases; unmatched junction nucleotides: 0. CDR3 nucleotides: TGTGCCAGCAGGCGGGAGACCGGGGAGCTGTTTTTT. It codes for CASRRETGELFF.

This chain joins TRBV19 and TRBJ1-5; 10 bases are shared with TRBD1. V shed 4 bases and J 4 bases; nucleotides not matched to a gene: 7. Germline CDR1 and CDR2: LNHDA and SQIVND (reference sequence). The CDR3 contains 16 residues. In DNA form, the CDR3 reads TGTGCCAGTAGTACCCATCGGACAGGGGGGAATCAGCCCCAGCATTTT. Its protein product is CASSTHRTGGNQPQHF.

This clone was seen only once. The chain joins TRBV10-3 to TRBJ2-3; 7 bases agree with TRBD2. There are 15 residues in the CDR3. CDR1 and CDR2 (germline): ENHRY, SYGVKD. Trimming at V came to 5 bases and at J to 2 bases, leaving 7 bases not matched to a gene. CDR3 DNA sequence: TGTGCCATCAGTTCGGCTAGCGGACCCACAGATACGCAGTATTTT. Its protein is CAISSASGPTDTQYF.

The V gene is TRBV9, the J gene TRBJ2-3; the match to TRBD2 covers 10 bases. Germline V gene data show CDR1 as SGDLS and CDR2 as YYNGEE. Trimming at V came to 5 bases and at J to 1 base, leaving 7 bases not matched to a gene. The CDR3 is 16 amino acids. In DNA form, the CDR3 reads TGTGCCAGCAGTTTTCGGACTAGCGGCCGCACAGATACGCAGTATTTT. Encoded protein: CASSFRTSGRTDTQYF.

This clone was seen a single time. The CDR3 loop is CASSGLGEGVAEAFF. The CDR3 DNA follows: TGTGCCAGCAGCGGGCTAGGGGAGGGGGTGGCTGAAGCTTTCTTT. The chain joins TRBV9 to TRBJ1-1; D is possibly TRBD1 (6 bases). V lost 3 bases to trimming and J lost 6 bases, with 18 bases between them. CDR1 SGDLS and CDR2 YYNGEE come from the germline V gene. The CDR3 is 15 amino acids.

The V gene is TRBV27, the J gene TRBJ1-6; possible D gene TRBD1, 5 bases. Germline V gene data show CDR1 as MNHEY and CDR2 as SMNVEV (reference sequence). The germline V and J ends were trimmed by 6 bases and 9 bases, with 15 bases remaining between them. CDR3 size: 14 residues. CDR3 coding DNA: TGTGCCAGCAGCTCTCAATGGGGGGTTTCACCCCTCCACTTT. It translates to CASSSQWGVSPLHF.

CDR3 nucleotide sequence: TGTGCCAGTAGTATCTCGGGAGGGAGTGGAAAACTGTTTTTT. As protein: CASSISGGSGKLFF. The V call is TRBV19, the J call TRBJ1-4; D is ambiguous. CDR1 is LNHDA and CDR2 is SQIVND in the germline V gene (reference sequence). The CDR3 length is 14 residues. V lost 3 bases, J lost 10 bases, and 15 bases lay in between.

The chain has TRBV6-5 and TRBJ2-1; TRBD1 is a possible D gene (5 bases). CDR1 and CDR2 from the germline V gene are MNHEY and SVGAGI. The V end was cut by 5 bases, the J end by 11 bases, with 16 bases between. CDR3 length: 13 amino acids. CDR3 in DNA: TGTGCCAGCAGTCTGGACAACTTGCGCAAGCAGTTCTTC. It codes for CASSLDNLRKQFF.

The chain combines TRBV5-1 with TRBJ2-3; D may be TRBD1 (5 bases). The CDR3 spans 15 residues. Germline lookup yields CDR1 SGHRS and CDR2 YFSETQ. Trimming cost V 0 bases and J 4 bases, with 12 bases left between them. The CDR3 DNA is TGCGCCAGCAGCTTGGTTACGACAGTGTCAGATACGCAGTATTTT. It yields the protein CASSLVTTVSDTQYF.

The rearrangement links TRBV7-2 to TRBJ1-5; 8 nucleotides line up with TRBD1. Germline-derived CDR1 and CDR2 are SGHTA and FQGNSA. The CDR3 has 14 residues. Trimming at V came to 5 bases and at J to 6 bases, leaving 6 bases not matched to a gene. This CDR3 is CASSVGTGSQPQHF. The CDR3 bases are TGTGCCAGCAGCGTCGGGACAGGTTCTCAGCCCCAGCATTTT.

The CDR3 loop is CASSPTLTSGGHRNEQFF. CDR3 bases: TGTGCCAGCTCACCAACACTAACTAGCGGGGGCCACCGGAATGAGCAGTTCTTC. The chain carries TRBV18 and TRBJ2-1; 11 bases fit TRBD2. The CDR3 covers 18 residues. Germline V lookup: CDR1 KGHSH, CDR2 LQKENI. The trim removed 2 bases at V and 7 bases at J, leaving 13 bases unmatched.

V and J are TRBV5-1 and TRBJ1-2; 7 positions agree with TRBD1. V trimming: 4 bases; J trimming: 4 bases; junction bases outside the gene matches: 7. CDR3 length: 14 residues. Germline lookup yields CDR1 SGHRS and CDR2 YFSETQ. The CDR3 spells CASSGGQSGYGYTF. The CDR3 nucleotides read TGCGCCAGCAGCGGGGGACAGTCCGGCTATGGCTACACCTTC.

The table lists this clone with a count of one. The chain has TRBV12-3 or TRBV12-4 and TRBJ1-2, with TRBD1 as a possible D gene (5 bases). This CDR3 comprises 12 residues. The germline V and J ends were trimmed by 6 bases and 4 bases, with 9 bases remaining between them. Here the CDR3 DNA reads TGTGCCAGCAGCCTGGGACTCTATGGCTACACCTTC. Its translation: CASSLGLYGYTF.

The sample holds a few counts of this clone. The chain couples TRBV5-1 to TRBJ1-1; D gene uncertain. Germline V gene data show CDR1 as SGHRS and CDR2 as YFSETQ. The CDR3 has 16 residues. Trimming removed 0 bases at V and 1 base at J, with 13 bases between. In DNA form, the CDR3 reads TGCGCCAGCAGCTTGGGGGTGAGGCTAGAGAACACTGAAGCTTTCTTT. The encoded protein is CASSLGVRLENTEAFF.

The chain uses TRBV10-3 and TRBJ1-6, with 7 bases identical to TRBD1. CDR3 length: 17 residues. Germline assignment: CDR1 ENHRY and CDR2 SYGVKD. V lost 3 bases to trimming and J lost 9 bases; unmatched junction nucleotides: 14. The DNA for the CDR3 is TGTGCCATCAGTGACAGGATTGAGGGACAGTCCGTTTCACCCCTCCACTTT. This encodes CAISDRIEGQSVSPLHF.

V and J are TRBV29-1 and TRBJ1-3; D remains ambiguous. This CDR3 is built from 13 residues. The germline V gene has CDR1 SQVTM and CDR2 ANQGSEA. Trimming took off 2 bases at V and 4 bases at J, with 9 bases between the two ends. The CDR3 DNA follows: TGCAGCGTTGAAACGTCGCGAGGAAACACCATATATTTT. This encodes CSVETSRGNTIYF.

The chain has TRBV6-5 and TRBJ1-4; D is undetermined. V lost 6 bases, J lost 8 bases, and 13 bases lay in between. CDR1 is MNHEY and CDR2 is SVGAGI in the germline V gene. The CDR3 runs to 13 residues. The DNA for the CDR3 is TGTGCCAGCAGGCGGGCCCTCGGCGAAAAACTGTTTTTT. Its translation is CASRRALGEKLFF.

The CDR3 coding sequence is TGTGCCTGGAGTGCTACAAACGGACTAGCGACTCACAATGAGCAGTTCTTC. It codes for CAWSATNGLATHNEQFF. This chain links TRBV30 with TRBJ2-1; 9 nucleotides agree with TRBD2. With 1 base clipped from V and 5 bases from J, the junction kept 12 bases outside the gene matches. The CDR3 runs 17 residues. Germline-derived CDR1 and CDR2 are GTSNPN and SVGIG (reference sequence).

The rearrangement joins TRBV25-1 to TRBJ1-6; unclear D gene. CDR1 is MGHDK, CDR2 SYGVNS, per germline. Trimming removed 1 base at V and 0 bases at J, with 7 bases between. The length of the CDR3 is 16 residues. The CDR3 sequence is CASSESRSSYNSPLHF. CDR3 in DNA: TGTGCCAGCAGTGAATCTAGGAGCTCCTATAATTCACCCCTCCACTTT.